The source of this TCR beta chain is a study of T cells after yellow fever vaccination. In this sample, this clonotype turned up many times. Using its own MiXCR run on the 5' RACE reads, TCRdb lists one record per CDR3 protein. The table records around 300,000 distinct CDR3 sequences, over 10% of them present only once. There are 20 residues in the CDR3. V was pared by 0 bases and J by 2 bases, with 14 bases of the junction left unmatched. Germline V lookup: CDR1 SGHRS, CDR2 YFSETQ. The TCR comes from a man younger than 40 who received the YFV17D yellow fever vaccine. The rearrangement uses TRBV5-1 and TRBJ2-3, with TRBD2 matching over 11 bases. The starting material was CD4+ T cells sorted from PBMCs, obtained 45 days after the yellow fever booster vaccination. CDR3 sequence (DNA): TGCGCCAGCAGCTTGGCACTAGCGGGAGCGCAAGGTAGCCCCACAGATACGCAGTATTTT. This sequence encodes CASSLALAGAQGSPTDTQYF.